The source of this T cell receptor (beta chain) is a study of cytomegalovirus exposure and HLA in healthy donors. Germline CDR1 and CDR2: WNHNN and SYGVQD (reference sequence). V trimming: 6 bases; J trimming: 3 bases; junction bases outside the gene matches: 4. The CDR3 runs 13 residues. 13 Jbeta primers and 60 Vbeta primers were used for the PCR. Assay: immunoSEQ multiplex PCR; the TCRdb copy retains only in-frame clones and omits some. This table has 84,000 or so clones, approximately 88% appearing once. The chain is built from TRBV10-1 and TRBJ1-1; 7 bases map to TRBD1. This TCR was recovered from a woman between 45 and 65 years old in good health and CMV-seronegative. The sample taken for sequencing was PBMCs. CDR3 amino acids: CASRTGTDTEAFF. DNA of the CDR3: TGCGCCAGCAGAACCGGGACAGACACTGAAGCTTTCTTT.